This T cell receptor beta chain was found in a study of memory CD4+ T cells and cytomegalovirus serostatus. Study at large: Of the healthy Belgian adults, 9 were CMV seropositive and 24 seronegative.

Study-wide results and limits: CD4+ memory repertoires contained 67 of 164 reported CMV TCRbeta sequences. The CMV-associated TCR signature appears largely within the CD4+ memory repertoire.

The protocol was immunoSEQ multiplex PCR, while the TCRdb copy is restricted to in-frame clones and leaves out a portion. The sample consists of about 50,000 clones, approximately 78% of them appearing once. The sort gate was single viable CD3+CD4+CD8-CD45RO+ cells for memory CD4+ T cells. The ends were cut back, 5 bases at V and 8 bases at J, with 12 bases in the middle. The germline gives CDR1 SNHLY, CDR2 FYNNEI. The CDR3 extends over 12 amino acids. On this clone itself: Antigen specificity is unknown.

This TCR was recovered from an adult in good health and CMV-seronegative. The rearrangement joins TRBV2 to TRBJ1-2, with D perhaps TRBD1 (5 bases). Material for sequencing was memory CD4+ T cells from blood. The DNA of the CDR3 is TGTGCCAGCAGTTTCAGGGCGAGCGGCTACACCTTC. This sequence encodes CASSFRASGYTF.